The 27 T cell receptor beta chains in this list originate from one sample, sequenced in a study of T cell responses to AZD1222 COVID-19 vaccine. The repertoire was sequenced with immunoSEQ multiplex PCR; TCRdb's copy has only in-frame clones and lacks some. The table lists some 130,000 clones, roughly nine tenths of them singletons. Source: peripheral blood, taken on day 0 of AZD1222 vaccination. Receptors were obtained from an adult in good health.

The gene calls are TRBV19 and TRBJ2-7; TRBD1 is a possible D gene (6 bases). The CDR3 loop spans 15 amino acids. V was clipped by 1 base and J by 4 bases, with 14 bases between them. Germline CDR1 and CDR2: LNHDA and SQIVND (reference sequence). CDR3 protein: CASSIAPGTLYEQYF. CDR3 nucleotides: TGTGCCAGTAGTATAGCCCCCGGGACATTATACGAGCAGTACTTC. The full variable domain, in which reference TRBV19 and TRBJ2-7 provide the parts outside the CDR3, is DGGITQSPKYLFRKEGQNVTLSCEQNLNHDAMYWYRQDPGQGLRLIYYSQIVNDFQKGDIAEGYSVSREKKESFPLTVTSAQKNPTAFYLCASSIAPGTLYEQYFGPGTRLTVT.

The V call is TRBV30, the J call TRBJ1-5, with D possibly being TRBD1 (5 bases). Germline lookup yields CDR1 GTSNPN and CDR2 SVGIG (reference sequence). The V end lost 3 bases, the J end lost 3 bases, and 12 bases lay between the germline ends. CDR3 length: 14 residues. The CDR3 sequence: CAWRGQTLNQPQHF. CDR3 in DNA: TGTGCCTGGAGGGGGCAGACTCTCAATCAGCCCCAGCATTTT.

The V and J genes are TRBV2 and TRBJ2-7; 10 bases fit TRBD2. This CDR3 region has 15 residues. V was clipped by 6 bases and J by 4 bases; unmatched bases: 9. Germline-derived CDR1 and CDR2 are SNHLY and FYNNEI. This CDR3 is CASRWLAGVAYEQYF. The CDR3 region has the DNA TGTGCCAGCAGGTGGCTAGCGGGAGTTGCATACGAGCAGTACTTC.

The genes are TRBV2 and TRBJ1-1, with a tentative D call TRBD1 (6 bases). Trimming stripped 8 bases from V and 6 bases from J, with 13 bases between. Germline V CDR1 and CDR2: SNHLY, FYNNEI. This CDR3 region has 12 residues. The DNA for the CDR3 is TGTGCCAGCTACCTTAGGGGGGCTGAAGCTTTCTTT. Its protein is CASYLRGAEAFF. Variable domain in full (rest from reference TRBV2 and TRBJ1-1): EPEVTQTPSHQVTQMGQEVILRCVPISNHLYFYWYRQILGQKVEFLVSFYNNEISEKSEIFDDQFSVERPDGSNFTLKIRSTKLEDSAMYFCASYLRGAEAFFGQGTRLTVV.

The chain couples TRBV7-8 to TRBJ1-4; D not resolved. CDR3 length: 15 amino acids. The V gene's germline CDR1 is SGHVS and CDR2 FQNEAQ. Trimming stripped 0 bases from V and 7 bases from J, with 12 bases between. The CDR3 here is CASSLAYPAGEKLFF. In nucleotides, the CDR3 is TGTGCCAGCAGCTTAGCTTACCCTGCCGGTGAAAAACTGTTTTTT.

The chain links TRBV7-2 to TRBJ1-2; possibly TRBD1 for D (5 bases). Per the germline V gene, CDR1 is SGHTA and CDR2 is FQGNSA. Between the trimmed V and J ends, which lost 0 bases and 7 bases, there was a span of 18 bases. This CDR3 is 16 amino acids long. This CDR3 reads CASSLAPGTVGGGYTF. For the CDR3, the DNA is TGTGCCAGCAGCTTAGCCCCCGGTACGGTGGGGGGTGGCTACACCTTC.

The V call is TRBV2, the J call TRBJ1-5; D is perhaps TRBD1 (6 bases). The CDR3 has 18 residues. Germline-derived CDR1 and CDR2 are SNHLY and FYNNEI. V was pared by 4 bases and J by 3 bases, with 22 bases between. CDR3 nucleotides: TGTGCCAGCAGTGTTTTTGGGACAAGGCCGAACTTCAATCAGCCCCAGCATTTT. This codes for CASSVFGTRPNFNQPQHF.

The rearrangement uses TRBV5-1 and TRBJ2-1; 9 nucleotides line up with TRBD2. CDR3 length: 15 amino acids. Trimming cost V 4 bases and J 7 bases; bases outside gene matches: 9. Germline V gene sequence: CDR1 SGHRS, CDR2 YFSETQ. The CDR3: CASSREGLASNEQFF. CDR3 nucleotides: TGCGCCAGCAGCAGGGAGGGACTAGCATCGAATGAGCAGTTCTTC.

This chain links TRBV7-2 with TRBJ1-3, with TRBD1 matching 8 bases. The CDR3 totals 16 residues. Germline assignment: CDR1 SGHTA and CDR2 FQGNSA. V was clipped by 6 bases and J by 0 bases; unmatched bases: 7. CDR3 region: CASRTDRASSGNTIYF. For the CDR3, the DNA is TGTGCCAGCAGGACGGACAGGGCGTCCTCTGGAAACACCATATATTTT.

The CDR3 DNA reads as TGTGCCAGCACATACCAGGGGTATGAAGCTTTCTTT. Protein product: CASTYQGYEAFF. The rearrangement joins TRBV2 to TRBJ1-1; a weak D match, TRBD1 (6 bases). CDR1 SNHLY and CDR2 FYNNEI come from the germline V gene. The CDR3 covers 12 residues. V lost 7 bases to trimming and J lost 7 bases, with 13 bases between them.

The chain joins TRBV6-5 to TRBJ2-3, with 9 bases fitting TRBD2. Germline V CDR1 and CDR2: MNHEY, SVGAGI. This CDR3 region has 14 residues. V shed 8 bases, J shed 4 bases, and the junction held 7 bases outside the gene matches. Written as DNA, the CDR3 is TGTGCCAGCTCGCTAGCGGGATCAGCAGATACGCAGTATTTT. Translation: CASSLAGSADTQYF.

The V and J genes are TRBV3-1 (or the pseudogene TRBV3-2) and TRBJ1-4; TRBD1 matches at 10 bases. The CDR3 extends over 15 amino acids. V was clipped by 2 bases and J by 7 bases; unmatched bases: 4. Per the germline V gene, CDR1 is LGHDT and CDR2 is YNNKEL (reference sequence). The CDR3 protein is CASSQSTGGFEKLFF. CDR3 nucleotide sequence: TGTGCCAGCAGCCAATCGACAGGGGGCTTTGAAAAACTGTTTTTT.

The chain joins TRBV18 to TRBJ2-7; D remains unclear. Trimming took off 3 bases at V and 2 bases at J, with 14 bases between the two ends. CDR1 and CDR2 (germline): KGHSH, LQKENI. CDR3 length: 15 residues. CDR3 sequence: CASSPETGSTYEQYF. DNA of the CDR3: TGTGCCAGCTCACCCGAGACCGGATCCACCTACGAGCAGTACTTC.

This clone was seen only once. The chain links TRBV5-5 to TRBJ2-7; possibly TRBD1 or TRBD2 for D (5 bases each). V shed 6 bases and J shed 3 bases, with 10 bases lying between them. CDR3 size: 12 residues. Germline V gene lookup returns CDR1 SGHKS and CDR2 YYEKEE (reference sequence). The CDR3 coding sequence is TGTGCCAGCATCCGGGACCTCTACGAGCAGTACTTC. It is translated as CASIRDLYEQYF.

CDR3 DNA: TGTGCCAGCAGTTACTCGACTGGCGGGAGCGAGCAGTACTTC. As protein: CASSYSTGGSEQYF. The chain couples TRBV6-5 to TRBJ2-7; 7 bases map to TRBD2. Germline CDR1 is MNHEY and CDR2 is SVGAGI. The CDR3 has 14 residues. The trim removed 0 bases at V and 6 bases at J, leaving 5 bases unmatched.

The chain recombines TRBV7-8 with TRBJ2-7; TRBD2 agrees at 9 bases. Trimming at V came to 5 bases and at J to 5 bases, leaving 37 bases not matched to a gene. The germline gives CDR1 SGHVS, CDR2 FQNEAQ. This CDR3 is built from 24 residues. Here the CDR3 DNA reads TGTGCCAGCAGCCCACTATACCGCCAACTGACAGGGCGGGAGGGGTTGAAGGGGGGAAACGAGCAGTACTTC. Translated: CASSPLYRQLTGREGLKGGNEQYF.

V is TRBV5-5 and J is TRBJ1-5, with D perhaps matching TRBD1 (6 bases). Germline V CDR1 and CDR2: SGHKS, YYEKEE (reference sequence). The CDR3 length is 16 residues. Trimming left V 4 bases short and J 3 bases short, with 17 bases between. This CDR3 is CASSDNIGTLNQPQHF. The CDR3 nucleotides are TGTGCCAGCAGCGACAACATAGGGACACTCAATCAGCCCCAGCATTTT.

The V call is TRBV12-3 or TRBV12-4, the J call TRBJ2-1, with 8 bases aligning to TRBD1. The CDR3 spans 12 residues. The J segment lost 13 bases and the V segment lost 8 bases, leaving 10 bases of the junction unmatched. CDR3 in DNA: TGTGCCAGCCAGGGGGCAGGGCAGGAACAGTTCTTC. Its protein product is CASQGAGQEQFF.

This sequence joins TRBV5-5 and TRBJ2-7, with 9 positions matching TRBD2. V lost 0 bases and J lost 4; bases outside the gene matches: 5. This CDR3 is 15 amino acids long. CDR1 is SGHKS and CDR2 is YYEKEE in the germline V gene (reference sequence). The DNA for the CDR3 is TGTGCCAGCAGCTTGGGATCTAGCGGGATATACGAGCAGTACTTC. This gives the protein CASSLGSSGIYEQYF.

The chain's CDR3 is CASRGAGPSNQPQHF. DNA for the CDR3: TGTGCCAGCAGAGGAGCGGGACCAAGCAATCAGCCCCAGCATTTT. The V and J genes are TRBV6-5 and TRBJ1-5, with D possibly being TRBD1 (5 bases). CDR1 is MNHEY and CDR2 is SVGAGI in the germline V gene. Trimming stripped 6 bases from V and 1 base from J, with 13 bases between. CDR3 length: 15 amino acids.

V gene TRBV27 combines with J gene TRBJ2-3, with 7 bases identical to TRBD1. V shed 7 bases and J 3 bases; nucleotides not matched to a gene: 7. Per the germline V gene, CDR1 is MNHEY and CDR2 is SMNVEV (reference sequence). The CDR3 totals 14 residues. In nucleotides, the CDR3 is TGTGCCAGCAACAGACAGGGCCGGACAGATACGCAGTATTTT. Encoded protein: CASNRQGRTDTQYF.

The rearrangement joins TRBV29-1 to TRBJ1-2; D might be TRBD1 (5 bases). The CDR3 totals 14 residues. Looked up from germline, CDR1 is SQVTM and CDR2 is ANQGSEA. Trimming stripped 7 bases from V and 4 bases from J, with 19 bases between. The CDR3 protein is CSASHGGRSYGYTF. CDR3 DNA sequence: TGCAGCGCCTCCCATGGGGGAAGATCCTATGGCTACACCTTC.

The rearrangement joins TRBV18 to TRBJ2-5, with TRBD2 identical over 9 bases. The V segment lost 9 bases and the J segment 3 bases; nucleotides outside the gene matches: 5. Germline V gene data show CDR1 as KGHSH and CDR2 as LQKENI. CDR3 length equals 13 residues. The CDR3 DNA is TGTGCCAGGTCCGCTAGCGGGAAAGAGACCCAGTACTTC. Translation gives CARSASGKETQYF.

The rearrangement links TRBV7-8 to TRBJ2-2, with D possibly being TRBD2 (5 bases). Trimming took off 1 base at V and 4 bases at J, with 10 bases between the two ends. Germline V CDR1 and CDR2: SGHVS, FQNEAQ. The CDR3 is 15 amino acids. In nucleotides, the CDR3 is TGTGCCAGCAGCTTAGACCCGGGATTCACCGGGGAGCTGTTTTTT. The encoded protein is CASSLDPGFTGELFF.

The chain couples TRBV7-2 to TRBJ1-3, with 10 positions matching TRBD1. Germline lookup yields CDR1 SGHTA and CDR2 FQGNSA. This CDR3 contains 16 residues. With V trimmed by 3 bases and J by 2 bases, 4 bases remained unmatched. In DNA form, the CDR3 reads TGTGCCAGCAGCTTTAGACAGGGGGCAGCTGGAAACACCATATATTTT. It translates to CASSFRQGAAGNTIYF. Together with reference TRBV7-2 and TRBJ1-3, the CDR3 gives the full variable domain: GAGVSQSPSNKVTEKGKDVELRCDPISGHTALYWYRQSLGQGLEFLIYFQGNSAPDKSGLPSDRFSAERTGGSVSTLTIQRTQQEDSAVYLCASSFRQGAAGNTIYFGEGSWLTVV.

This sequence joins TRBV5-1 and TRBJ2-5; TRBD1 is a possible D gene (5 bases). Germline-derived CDR1 and CDR2 are SGHRS and YFSETQ. The CDR3 totals 14 residues. V was cut by 0 bases and J by 5 bases, with 11 bases left in between. The CDR3 coding sequence is TGCGCCAGCAGCTTGGTTCTGGGGCTCGAGACCCAGTACTTC. As protein: CASSLVLGLETQYF.

This clone was detected a few times. The chain has TRBV5-4 and TRBJ1-6, with 7 bases fitting TRBD1. CDR3 length: 16 amino acids. The junction had 10 bases not matched to a gene; V was cut back by 3 bases and J by 7 bases. Germline V lookup: CDR1 SGHNT, CDR2 YYREEE (reference sequence). The CDR3 coding sequence is TGTGCCAGCAGCTCACGAAGACAGGGCAAGAATTCACCCCTCCACTTT. Translation: CASSSRRQGKNSPLHF. The whole variable domain, filled in from reference TRBV5-4 and TRBJ1-6, reads ETGVTQSPTHLIKTRGQQVTLRCSSQSGHNTVSWYQQALGQGPQFIFQYYREEENGRGNFPPRFSGLQFPNYSSELNVNALELDDSALYLCASSSRRQGKNSPLHFGNGTRLTVT.